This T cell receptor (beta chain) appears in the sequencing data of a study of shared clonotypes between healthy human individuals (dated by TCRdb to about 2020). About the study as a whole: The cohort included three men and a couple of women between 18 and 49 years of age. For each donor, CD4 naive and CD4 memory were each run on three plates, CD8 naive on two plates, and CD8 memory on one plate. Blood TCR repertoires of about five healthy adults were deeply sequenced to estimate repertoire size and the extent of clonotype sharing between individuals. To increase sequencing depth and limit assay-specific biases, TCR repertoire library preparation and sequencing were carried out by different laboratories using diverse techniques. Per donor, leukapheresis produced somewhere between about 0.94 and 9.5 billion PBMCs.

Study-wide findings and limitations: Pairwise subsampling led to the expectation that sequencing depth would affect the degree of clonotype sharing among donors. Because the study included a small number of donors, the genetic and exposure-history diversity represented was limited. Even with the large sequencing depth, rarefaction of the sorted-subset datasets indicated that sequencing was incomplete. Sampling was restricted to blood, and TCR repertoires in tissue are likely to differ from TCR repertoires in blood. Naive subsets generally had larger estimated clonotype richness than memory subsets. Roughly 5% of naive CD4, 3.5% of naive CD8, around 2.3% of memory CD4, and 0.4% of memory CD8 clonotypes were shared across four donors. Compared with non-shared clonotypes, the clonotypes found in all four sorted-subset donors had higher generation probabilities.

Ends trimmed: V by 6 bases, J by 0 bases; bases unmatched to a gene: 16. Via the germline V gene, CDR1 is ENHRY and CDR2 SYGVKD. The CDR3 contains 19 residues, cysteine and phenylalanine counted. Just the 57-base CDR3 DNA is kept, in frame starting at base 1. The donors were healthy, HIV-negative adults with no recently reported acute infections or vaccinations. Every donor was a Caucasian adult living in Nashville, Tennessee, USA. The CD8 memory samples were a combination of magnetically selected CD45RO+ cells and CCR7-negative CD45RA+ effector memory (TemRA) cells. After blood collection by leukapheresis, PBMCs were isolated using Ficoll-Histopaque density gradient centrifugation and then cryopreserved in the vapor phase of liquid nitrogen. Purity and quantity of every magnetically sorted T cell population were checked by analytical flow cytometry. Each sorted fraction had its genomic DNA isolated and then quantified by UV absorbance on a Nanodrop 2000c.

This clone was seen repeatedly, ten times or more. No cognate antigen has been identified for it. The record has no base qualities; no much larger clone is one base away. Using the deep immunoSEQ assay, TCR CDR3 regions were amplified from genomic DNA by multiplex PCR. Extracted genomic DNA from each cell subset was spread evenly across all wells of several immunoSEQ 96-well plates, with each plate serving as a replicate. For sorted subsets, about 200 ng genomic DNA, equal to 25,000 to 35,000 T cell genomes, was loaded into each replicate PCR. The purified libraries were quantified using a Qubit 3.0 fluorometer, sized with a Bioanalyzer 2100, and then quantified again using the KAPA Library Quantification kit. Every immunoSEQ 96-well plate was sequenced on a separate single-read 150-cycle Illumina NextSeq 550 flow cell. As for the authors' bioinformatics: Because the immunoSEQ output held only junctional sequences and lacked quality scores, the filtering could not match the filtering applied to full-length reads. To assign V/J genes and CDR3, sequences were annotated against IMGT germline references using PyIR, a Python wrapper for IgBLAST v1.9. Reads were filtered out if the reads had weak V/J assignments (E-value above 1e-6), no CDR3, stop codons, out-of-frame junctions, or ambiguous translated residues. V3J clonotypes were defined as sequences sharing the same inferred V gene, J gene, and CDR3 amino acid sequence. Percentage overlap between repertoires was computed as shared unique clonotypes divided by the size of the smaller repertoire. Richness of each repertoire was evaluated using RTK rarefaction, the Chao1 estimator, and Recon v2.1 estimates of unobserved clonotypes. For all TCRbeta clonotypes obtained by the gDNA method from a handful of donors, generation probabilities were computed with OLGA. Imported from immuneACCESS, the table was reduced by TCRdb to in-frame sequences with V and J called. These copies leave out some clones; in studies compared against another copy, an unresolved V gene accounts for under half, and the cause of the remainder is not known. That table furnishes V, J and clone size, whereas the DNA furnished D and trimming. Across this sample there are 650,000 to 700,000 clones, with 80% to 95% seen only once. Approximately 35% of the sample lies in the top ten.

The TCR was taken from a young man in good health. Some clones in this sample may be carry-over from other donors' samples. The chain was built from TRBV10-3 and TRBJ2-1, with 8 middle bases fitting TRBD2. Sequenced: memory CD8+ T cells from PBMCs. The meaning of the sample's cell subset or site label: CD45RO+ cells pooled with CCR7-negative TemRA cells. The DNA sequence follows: TGTGCCATCAGGGAATTAGGGATAGGTAGCGGGATCTCCTACAATGAGCAGTTCTTC. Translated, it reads CAIRELGIGSGISYNEQFF.